This entry describes one TCR beta chain. The target antigen is unknown. This record comes from a study of T-cell memory formation after mild COVID-19. Whole-study findings and limits: Certain responding clones were present in pre-infection memory, suggesting participation of cross-reactive memory. Most CD4+ clones that shrank were in CM and EM, while CD8+ ones turned up in EMRA.

Researchers used 5'RACE with constant-segment primers to make TCR alpha and TCR beta cDNA libraries that carry sample barcodes and UMIs. One entry per CDR3 protein results from TCRdb running MiXCR on the 5' RACE reads. This sample yields fewer than 250,000 distinct CDR3 sequences, of which 27% are seen a single time; about an eighth belongs to the top ten. The origin of this receptor is an adult woman who had mild COVID-19 (a few samples of this study predate the infection). Cell type and time point are not known. Sequenced material: PBMCs or a T cell subset sorted from them (not recorded which).

The CDR3 sequence: CSVDRLAGIGNTIYF. Here the CDR3 DNA reads TGCAGCGTTGATAGGCTAGCGGGGATAGGAAACACCATATATTTT. The chain employs TRBV29-1 and TRBJ1-3, with no clear D. Germline V gives CDR1 SQVTM, CDR2 ANQGSEA. V lost 3 bases and J lost 4, with 16 bases in between. The CDR3 runs to 15 residues.